This TCR beta chain is drawn from a study of T cell responses to AZD1222 COVID-19 vaccine. The study, taken as a whole, reports: Of spike-specific TCRs, nearly half reportedly target regions left unmutated in variants.

Of note for this clone: Its antigen is unidentified.

Method: immunoSEQ multiplex PCR; TCRdb's copy keeps in-frame clones and lacks some. The data show approximately 180,000 clones, with just under 95% seen just once and around 0.97% held by the top ten. The clonotype comes from an adult who received the MenACWY meningococcal vaccine as a control. The material was peripheral blood, obtained 28 days after the second dose of the MenACWY control vaccine.

CDR3 residues: CASSLTSVNTEAFF. The CDR3 DNA is TGCGCCAGCAGCTTGACTTCCGTGAACACTGAAGCTTTCTTT. V is TRBV5-1 and J is TRBJ1-1, with unresolved D. Germline lookup yields CDR1 SGHRS and CDR2 YFSETQ. CDR3 length equals 14 residues. Trimming pared 1 base from V and 0 bases from J, leaving 7 bases between.